This is a list of T cell receptor beta chains from one sample in a study of CD8 T cells in ankylosing spondylitis. TCRdb ran MiXCR on the 5' RACE reads and lists one entry per CDR3 protein. The sample lists roughly 450,000 distinct CDR3 sequences; 20% to 30% were seen once. The sequenced material came from blood, either unsorted or a sorted T cell fraction (not recorded which). The receptors stem from a male donor with ankylosing spondylitis. Each CDR3 is given with its conserved first and last residue. The D gene is left open where the match is weak. Some rows have no size entry. The others give once, few or many, or a class for an expanded clone.

j_call v_call clone_size d_call cdr3_aa cdr3_nt
TRBJ1-4 TRBV24-1 NA NA CATSDLQDEKLFF TGTGCCACCAGTGATTTACAGGATGAAAAACTGTTTTTT
TRBJ2-1 TRBV20-1 NA TRBD1 CSAPVTGVNEQFF TGCAGTGCCCCCGTTACAGGGGTCAATGAGCAGTTCTTC
TRBJ2-5 TRBV29-1 NA TRBD2 CSVEGTSGNQETQYF TGCAGCGTTGAAGGGACTAGCGGGAACCAAGAGACCCAGTACTTC
TRBJ1-3 TRBV11-2 NA NA CASSSRNSGNTIYF TGTGCCAGCAGCTCCAGAAACTCTGGAAACACCATATATTTT
TRBJ1-4 TRBV4-2 NA TRBD1 CASSPGTAATNEKLFF TGTGCCAGCAGCCCCGGGACAGCAGCAACTAATGAAAAACTGTTTTTT
TRBJ2-7 TRBV5-5 NA NA CASSLAWLSYEQYF TGTGCCAGCAGCTTGGCCTGGCTCTCCTACGAACAGTACTTC
TRBJ1-4 TRBV20-1 NA NA CSARDAGQSEKLFF TGCAGTGCTAGGGACGCGGGCCAGAGTGAAAAACTGTTTTTT
TRBJ1-5 TRBV5-1 NA NA CASSPEVDQPQHF TGCGCCAGCAGCCCGGAGGTCGATCAGCCCCAGCATTTT
TRBJ2-1 TRBV24-1 few NA CATSDPVGDEQFF TGTGCCACCAGTGACCCCGTGGGGGATGAGCAGTTCTTC
TRBJ1-2 TRBV30 NA NA CAWSVGVTYGYTF TGTGCCTGGAGTGTTGGGGTCACCTATGGCTACACCTTC
TRBJ1-4 TRBV7-9 NA NA CASSPAQQGTWREKLFF TGTGCCAGCAGCCCCGCCCAGCAGGGGACCTGGAGGGAAAAACTGTTTTTT
TRBJ1-3 TRBV12-5 NA NA CASGLVLQLGNTIYF TGTGCTAGTGGTTTGGTATTACAGCTTGGAAACACCATATATTTT
TRBJ1-2 TRBV18 few NA CASSPPGEGGGGYTF TGTGCCAGCTCACCACCCGGTGAGGGTGGAGGTGGCTACACCTTC
TRBJ1-3 TRBV19 once TRBD1 CASSTPGGQTGNTIYF TGTGCCAGTAGTACTCCAGGGGGCCAAACTGGAAACACCATATATTTT
TRBJ2-3 TRBV18 few NA CASSPPVQGFGVTQYF TGTGCCAGCTCACCACCTGTGCAGGGCTTCGGTGTTACGCAGTATTTT
TRBJ2-2 TRBV10-3 NA TRBD2 CAISVSGVRGTGELFF TGTGCCATCAGTGTTAGCGGGGTCCGGGGCACCGGGGAGCTGTTTTTT
TRBJ2-1 TRBV4-1 few TRBD2 CASGGGREVDEQFF TGCGCCAGCGGAGGGGGGCGGGAGGTGGATGAGCAGTTCTTC
TRBJ2-6 TRBV21-1 NA NA CAPSGAGANVLTF TGTGCCCCTTCAGGGGCTGGGGCCAACGTCCTGACTTTC
TRBJ2-2 TRBV20-1 few NA CSARRSSWNTGELFF TGCAGTGCTAGAAGGAGCTCCTGGAACACCGGGGAGCTGTTTTTT
TRBJ1-5 TRBV2 NA TRBD1 CASRADRANSNQPQHF TGTGCCAGCAGAGCGGACAGGGCTAATAGCAATCAGCCCCAGCATTTT
TRBJ1-3 TRBV4-2 NA NA CASSQALSSGNTIYF TGTGCCAGCAGCCAAGCACTGAGCTCTGGAAACACCATATATTTT
TRBJ1-4 TRBV5-1 few NA CASSLIAGREKLFF TGCGCCAGCAGCTTGATTGCAGGTCGGGAAAAACTGTTTTTT
TRBJ1-5 TRBV18 NA NA CASSPGDGPQHF TGTGCCAGCTCACCAGGTGACGGGCCCCAGCATTTT
TRBJ2-3 TRBV5-1 few TRBD2 CASSLDVGGQADTQYF TGCGCCAGCAGCTTGGATGTGGGAGGGCAGGCAGATACGCAGTATTTT
TRBJ1-2 TRBV6-5 NA NA CASSPSRAGYGYTF TGTGCCAGCAGTCCCTCGAGGGCGGGCTATGGCTACACCTTC
TRBJ1-1 TRBV5-1 NA TRBD1 CASSRTGGWDEAFF TGCGCCAGCAGCAGGACAGGGGGCTGGGATGAAGCTTTCTTT
TRBJ2-1 TRBV10-3 many NA CAINGQYNEQFF TGTGCCATCAATGGACAGTACAATGAGCAGTTCTTC
TRBJ2-1 TRBV4-1 few NA CASSPARGTTSYNEQFF TGCGCCAGCAGCCCTGCAAGGGGGACCACCTCCTACAATGAGCAGTTCTTC
TRBJ2-6 TRBV12-3/TRBV12-4 NA NA CASSPGANVLTF TGTGCCAGCAGCCCTGGGGCCAACGTCCTGACTTTC
TRBJ1-6 TRBV19 NA TRBD1 CASRHRDSLFTLHF TGTGCCAGTAGGCACCGGGACAGCCTCTTCACCCTCCACTTT
TRBJ2-1 TRBV9 NA TRBD2 CASSASSGTSGIYEQFF TGTGCCAGCAGCGCCAGCTCAGGGACTAGCGGGATATACGAGCAGTTCTTC
TRBJ2-2 TRBV2 NA NA CASSEWGTGELFF TGTGCCAGCAGTGAATGGGGAACCGGGGAGCTGTTTTTT
TRBJ2-2 TRBV5-6 NA TRBD1 CASSDTGGAGTGELFF TGTGCCAGCAGCGACACAGGGGGCGCAGGCACCGGGGAGCTGTTTTTT
TRBJ2-1 TRBV11-2 NA TRBD2 CASSLDRSTSGRDYNEQFF TGTGCCAGCAGCTTAGATCGTTCTACTAGCGGGAGGGACTACAATGAGCAGTTCTTC
TRBJ2-7 TRBV19 once NA CASSIVGVEAYEQYF TGTGCCAGTAGTATCGTTGGGGTTGAAGCCTACGAGCAGTACTTC
TRBJ2-5 TRBV5-1 many NA CASSLLGASSETQYF TGCGCCAGCAGCTTGCTAGGGGCATCGTCAGAGACCCAGTACTTC
TRBJ2-3 TRBV20-1 NA TRBD2 CSVEPGLAGGVVDTQYF TGCAGTGTTGAACCGGGACTAGCGGGAGGAGTGGTAGATACGCAGTATTTT
TRBJ2-1 TRBV29-1 few TRBD1 CSVVQRTGGNEQFF TGCAGCGTTGTGCAGCGGACAGGGGGCAATGAGCAGTTCTTC
TRBJ2-5 TRBV10-3 NA TRBD1 CAIRAGTDKMTQYF TGTGCCATCAGGGCCGGGACAGATAAGATGACCCAGTACTTC
TRBJ2-3 TRBV20-1 many TRBD2 CSANIRTSGTDTQYF TGCAGTGCTAATATACGGACTAGCGGGACAGATACGCAGTATTTT